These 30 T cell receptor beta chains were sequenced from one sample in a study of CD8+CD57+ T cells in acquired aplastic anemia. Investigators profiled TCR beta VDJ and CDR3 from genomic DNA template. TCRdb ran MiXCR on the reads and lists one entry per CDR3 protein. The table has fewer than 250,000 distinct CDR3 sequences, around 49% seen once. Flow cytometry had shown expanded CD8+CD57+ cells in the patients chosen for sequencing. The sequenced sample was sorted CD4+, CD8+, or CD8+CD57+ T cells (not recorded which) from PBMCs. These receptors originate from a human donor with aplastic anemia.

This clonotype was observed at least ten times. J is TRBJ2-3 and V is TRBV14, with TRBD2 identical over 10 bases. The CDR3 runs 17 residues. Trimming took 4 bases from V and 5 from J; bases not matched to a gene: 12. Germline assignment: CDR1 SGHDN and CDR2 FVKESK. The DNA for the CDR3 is TGTGCCAGCAGCCGCTGGGGAAGCGGGGGGGCGAGAGATACGCAGTATTTT. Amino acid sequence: CASSRWGSGGARDTQYF. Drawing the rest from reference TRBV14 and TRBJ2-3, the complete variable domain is EAGVTQFPSHSVIEKGQTVTLRCDPISGHDNLYWYRRVMGKEIKFLLHFVKESKQDESGMPNNRFLAERTGGTYSTLKVQPAELEDSGVYFCASSRWGSGGARDTQYFGPGTRLTVL.

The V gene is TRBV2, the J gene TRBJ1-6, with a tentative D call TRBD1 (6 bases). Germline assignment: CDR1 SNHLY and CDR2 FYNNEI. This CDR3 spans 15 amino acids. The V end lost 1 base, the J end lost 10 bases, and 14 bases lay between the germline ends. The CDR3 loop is CASSEEAGVESPLHF. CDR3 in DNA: TGTGCCAGCAGTGAAGAGGCAGGGGTAGAGTCACCCCTCCACTTT. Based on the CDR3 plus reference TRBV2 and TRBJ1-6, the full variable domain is EPEVTQTPSHQVTQMGQEVILRCVPISNHLYFYWYRQILGQKVEFLVSFYNNEISEKSEIFDDQFSVERPDGSNFTLKIRSTKLEDSAMYFCASSEEAGVESPLHFGNGTRLTVT.

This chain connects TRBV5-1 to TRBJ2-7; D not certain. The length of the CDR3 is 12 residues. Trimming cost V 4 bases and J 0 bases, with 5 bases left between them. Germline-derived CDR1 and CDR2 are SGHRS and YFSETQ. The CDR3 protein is CASSANSYEQYF. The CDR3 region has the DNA TGCGCCAGCAGCGCGAACTCCTACGAGCAGTACTTC. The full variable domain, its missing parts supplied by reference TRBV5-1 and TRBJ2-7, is KAGVTQTPRYLIKTRGQQVTLSCSPISGHRSVSWYQQTPGQGLQFLFEYFSETQRNKGNFPGRFSGRQFSNSRSEMNVSTLELGDSALYLCASSANSYEQYFGPGTRLTVT.

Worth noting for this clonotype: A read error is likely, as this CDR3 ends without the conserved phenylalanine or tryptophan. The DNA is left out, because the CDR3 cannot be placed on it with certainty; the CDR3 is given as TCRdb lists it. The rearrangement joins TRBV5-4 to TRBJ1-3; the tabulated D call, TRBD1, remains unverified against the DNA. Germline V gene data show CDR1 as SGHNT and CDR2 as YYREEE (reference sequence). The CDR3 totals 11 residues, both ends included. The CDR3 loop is CASSHPGQGTT.

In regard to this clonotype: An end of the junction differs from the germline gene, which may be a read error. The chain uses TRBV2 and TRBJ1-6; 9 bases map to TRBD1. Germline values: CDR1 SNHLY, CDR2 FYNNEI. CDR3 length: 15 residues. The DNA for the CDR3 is TGTGCCAGCAGTGAATGGACAGGGGATAATTCACACCTCCACTTT. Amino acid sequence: CASSEWTGDNSHLHF.

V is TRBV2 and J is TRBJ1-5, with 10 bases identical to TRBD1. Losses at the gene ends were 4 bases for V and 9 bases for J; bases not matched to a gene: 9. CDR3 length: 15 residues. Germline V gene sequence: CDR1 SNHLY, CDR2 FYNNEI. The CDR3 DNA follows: TGTGCCAGCAGTGCAACGACAGGGGGCGGTCGGCCCCAGCATTTT. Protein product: CASSATTGGGRPQHF.

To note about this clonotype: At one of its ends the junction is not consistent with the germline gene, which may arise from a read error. This CDR3 is CASSRDTYNEQLF. As DNA, the CDR3 is TGTGCCTCCAGCAGAGACACGTACAATGAGCAGCTCTTC. This sequence joins TRBV15 and TRBJ2-1; D not certain. This CDR3 is 13 amino acids long. Per germline, CDR1 LNHNV and CDR2 YYDKDF (reference sequence).

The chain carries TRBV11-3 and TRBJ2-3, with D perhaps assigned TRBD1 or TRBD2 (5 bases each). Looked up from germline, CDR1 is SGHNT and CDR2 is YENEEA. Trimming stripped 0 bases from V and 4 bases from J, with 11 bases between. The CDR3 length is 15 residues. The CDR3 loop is CASSLELRDPDTQYF. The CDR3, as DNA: TGTGCCAGCAGCTTAGAGTTAAGGGACCCAGATACGCAGTATTTT.

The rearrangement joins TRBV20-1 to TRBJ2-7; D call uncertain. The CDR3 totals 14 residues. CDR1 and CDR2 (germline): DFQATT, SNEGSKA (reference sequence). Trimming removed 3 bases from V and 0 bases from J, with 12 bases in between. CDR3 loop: CSASMGFSSYEQYF. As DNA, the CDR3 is TGCAGTGCTAGCATGGGCTTCAGCTCCTACGAGCAGTACTTC.

This CDR3 reads CSARDGRGNNEQFF. The DNA of the CDR3 is TGCAGTGCTAGGGACGGGAGAGGAAACAATGAGCAGTTCTTC. The chain links TRBV20-1 to TRBJ2-1, with a possible D match to TRBD2 (6 bases). The CDR3 consists of 14 residues. V was clipped by 3 bases and J by 5 bases, with 14 bases between them. The germline V gene has CDR1 DFQATT and CDR2 SNEGSKA (reference sequence).

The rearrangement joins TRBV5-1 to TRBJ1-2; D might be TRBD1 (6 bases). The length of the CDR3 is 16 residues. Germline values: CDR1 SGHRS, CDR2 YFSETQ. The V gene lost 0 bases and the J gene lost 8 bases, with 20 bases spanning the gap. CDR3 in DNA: TGCGCCAGCAGCTTGGGGGGCGGGCAGGGGCCAGGGGGCTACACCTTC. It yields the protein CASSLGGGQGPGGYTF.

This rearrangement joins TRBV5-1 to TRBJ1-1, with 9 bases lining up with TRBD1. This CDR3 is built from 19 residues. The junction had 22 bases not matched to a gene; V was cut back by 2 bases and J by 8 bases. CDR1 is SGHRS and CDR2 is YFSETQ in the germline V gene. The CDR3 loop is CASSLRDSSLRDRATEAFF. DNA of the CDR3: TGCGCCAGCAGCTTAAGGGACAGCAGCTTAAGGGACAGGGCGACCGAAGCTTTCTTT. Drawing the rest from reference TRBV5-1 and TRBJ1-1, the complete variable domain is KAGVTQTPRYLIKTRGQQVTLSCSPISGHRSVSWYQQTPGQGLQFLFEYFSETQRNKGNFPGRFSGRQFSNSRSEMNVSTLELGDSALYLCASSLRDSSLRDRATEAFFGQGTRLTVV.

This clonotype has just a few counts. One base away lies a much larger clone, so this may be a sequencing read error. The DNA of the CDR3 is TGTGCCAGCAGCTTAGGTGAGGGAGACGCTGAAGCTTTCTTT. Its protein is CASSLGEGDAEAFF. The chain couples TRBV7-2 to TRBJ1-1; D gene unclear. Germline CDR1 SGHTA, CDR2 FQGNSA. The CDR3 is 14 amino acids. Between the trimmed V and J ends, which lost 1 base and 6 bases, there was a span of 12 bases. Filled out from reference TRBV7-2 and TRBJ1-1, the complete variable domain reads GAGVSQSPSNKVTEKGKDVELRCDPISGHTALYWYRQSLGQGLEFLIYFQGNSAPDKSGLPSDRFSAERTGGSVSTLTIQRTQQEDSAVYLCASSLGEGDAEAFFGQGTRLTVV.

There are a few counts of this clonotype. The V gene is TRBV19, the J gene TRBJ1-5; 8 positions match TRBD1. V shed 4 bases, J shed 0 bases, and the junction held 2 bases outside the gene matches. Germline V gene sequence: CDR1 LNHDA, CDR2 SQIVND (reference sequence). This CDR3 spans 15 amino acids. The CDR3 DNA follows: TGTGCCAGTAGTAGACAGGGGCATAGCAATCAGCCCCAGCATTTT. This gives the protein CASSRQGHSNQPQHF.

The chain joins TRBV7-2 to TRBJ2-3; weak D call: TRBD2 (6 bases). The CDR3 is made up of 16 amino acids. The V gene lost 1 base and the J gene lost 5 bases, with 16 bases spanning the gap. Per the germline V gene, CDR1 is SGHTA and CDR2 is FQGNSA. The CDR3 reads CASSLVAQAGGDTQYF. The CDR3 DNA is TGTGCCAGCAGCTTAGTAGCTCAAGCGGGTGGAGATACGCAGTATTTT.

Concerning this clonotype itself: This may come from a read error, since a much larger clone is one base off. The CDR3 sequence: CASSLKGYGYTF. In DNA, the CDR3 is TGTGCCAGCAGCTTGAAAGGCTATGGCTACACCTTC. The chain couples TRBV5-8 to TRBJ1-2, with unresolved D. The V and J ends lost 1 base and 4 bases respectively, with 5 bases between them. The CDR3 spans 12 residues. Germline V gene lookup returns CDR1 SGHTS and CDR2 YDEGEE.

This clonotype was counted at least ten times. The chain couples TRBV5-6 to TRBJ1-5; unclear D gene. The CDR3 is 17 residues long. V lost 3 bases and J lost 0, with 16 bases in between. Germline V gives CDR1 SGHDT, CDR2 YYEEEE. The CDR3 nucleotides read TGTGCCAGCAGCTCTAATGGACGGCGGTATAGCAATCAGCCCCAGCATTTT. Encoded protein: CASSSNGRRYSNQPQHF.

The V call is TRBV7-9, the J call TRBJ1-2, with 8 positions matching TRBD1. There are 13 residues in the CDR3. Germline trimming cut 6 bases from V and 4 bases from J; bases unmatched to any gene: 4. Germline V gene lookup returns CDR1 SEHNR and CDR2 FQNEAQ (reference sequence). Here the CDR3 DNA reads TGTGCCAGCAGAGAGACAGGGGCCTATGGCTACACCTTC. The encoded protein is CASRETGAYGYTF.

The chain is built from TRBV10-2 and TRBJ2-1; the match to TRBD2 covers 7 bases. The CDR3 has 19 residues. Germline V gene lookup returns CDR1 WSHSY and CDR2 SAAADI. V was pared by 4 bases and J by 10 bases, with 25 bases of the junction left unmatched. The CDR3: CASSVPVIGLVGGPGEQFF. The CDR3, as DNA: TGCGCCAGCAGTGTGCCCGTTATTGGACTAGTGGGCGGGCCGGGGGAGCAGTTCTTC.

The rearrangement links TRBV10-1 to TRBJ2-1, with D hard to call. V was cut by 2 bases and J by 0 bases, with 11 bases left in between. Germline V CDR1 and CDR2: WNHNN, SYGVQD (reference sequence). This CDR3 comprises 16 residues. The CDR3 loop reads CASSEKDGSSYNEQFF. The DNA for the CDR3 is TGCGCCAGCAGTGAGAAGGACGGAAGCTCCTACAATGAGCAGTTCTTC.

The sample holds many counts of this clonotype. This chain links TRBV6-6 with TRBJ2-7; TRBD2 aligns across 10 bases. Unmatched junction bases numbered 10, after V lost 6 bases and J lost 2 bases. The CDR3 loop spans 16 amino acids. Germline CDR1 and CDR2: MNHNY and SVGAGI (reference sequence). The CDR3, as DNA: TGTGCCAGCAGCCAACTCCGGACTAGCGGAACCTACGAGCAGTACTTC. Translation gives CASSQLRTSGTYEQYF.

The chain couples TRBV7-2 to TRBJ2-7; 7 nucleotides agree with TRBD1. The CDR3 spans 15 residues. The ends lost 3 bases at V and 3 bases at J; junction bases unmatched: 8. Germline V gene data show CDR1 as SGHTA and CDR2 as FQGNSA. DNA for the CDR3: TGTGCCAGCAGCTTCCAGACAGGGAGTTACTACGAGCAGTACTTC. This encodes CASSFQTGSYYEQYF.

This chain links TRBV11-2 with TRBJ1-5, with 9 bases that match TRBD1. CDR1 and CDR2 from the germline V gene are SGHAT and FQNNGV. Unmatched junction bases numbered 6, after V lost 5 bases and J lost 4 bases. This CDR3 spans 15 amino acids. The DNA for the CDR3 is TGTGCCAGCAGCGCAGGGGGGACAGGGAATCAGCCCCAGCATTTT. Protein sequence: CASSAGGTGNQPQHF.

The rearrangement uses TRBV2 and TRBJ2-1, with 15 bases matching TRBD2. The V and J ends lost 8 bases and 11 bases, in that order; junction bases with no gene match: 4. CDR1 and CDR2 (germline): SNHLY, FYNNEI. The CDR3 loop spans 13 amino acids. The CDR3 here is CASRTSGGVKQFF. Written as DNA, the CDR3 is TGTGCCAGCCGGACTAGCGGGGGGGTTAAGCAGTTCTTC.

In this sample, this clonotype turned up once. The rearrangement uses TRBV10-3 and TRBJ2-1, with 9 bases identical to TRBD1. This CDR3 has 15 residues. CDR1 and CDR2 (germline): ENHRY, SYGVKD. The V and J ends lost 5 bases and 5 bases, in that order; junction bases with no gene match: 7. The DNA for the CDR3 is TGTGCCATCAGTTGGACAGGGGCTAGCGACAATGAGCAGTTCTTC. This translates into CAISWTGASDNEQFF.

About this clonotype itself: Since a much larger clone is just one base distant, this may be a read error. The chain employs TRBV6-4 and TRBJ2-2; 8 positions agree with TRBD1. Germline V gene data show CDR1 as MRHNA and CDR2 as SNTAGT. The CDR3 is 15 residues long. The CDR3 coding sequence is TGTGCCGGCAGTGCCGTACAGGGGGGCACCGGGGAGCTGTTTTTT. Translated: CAGSAVQGGTGELFF.

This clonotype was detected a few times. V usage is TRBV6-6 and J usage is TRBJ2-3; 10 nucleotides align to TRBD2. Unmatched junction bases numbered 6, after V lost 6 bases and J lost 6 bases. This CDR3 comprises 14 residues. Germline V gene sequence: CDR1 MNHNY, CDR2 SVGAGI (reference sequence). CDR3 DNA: TGTGCCAGCAGCCTCAGCGGGGGGGGGGATACGCAGTATTTT. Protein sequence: CASSLSGGGDTQYF.

CDR3 bases: TGTGCCAGCAGTTCCGGGACAGGGCGGGAGACCCAGTACTTC. Amino acid sequence: CASSSGTGRETQYF. V is TRBV7-8 and J is TRBJ2-5, with 9 positions matching TRBD1. This CDR3 contains 14 residues. The germline V gene encodes CDR1 SGHVS and CDR2 FQNEAQ. Trimming took 6 bases from V and 5 from J; bases not matched to a gene: 7.

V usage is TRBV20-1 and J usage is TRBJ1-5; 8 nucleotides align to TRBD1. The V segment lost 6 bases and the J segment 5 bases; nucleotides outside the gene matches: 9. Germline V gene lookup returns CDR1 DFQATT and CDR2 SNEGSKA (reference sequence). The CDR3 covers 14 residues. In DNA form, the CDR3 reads TGCAGTGCCACGGACAGGGAGGGTGATCAGCCCCAGCATTTT. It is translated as CSATDREGDQPQHF.

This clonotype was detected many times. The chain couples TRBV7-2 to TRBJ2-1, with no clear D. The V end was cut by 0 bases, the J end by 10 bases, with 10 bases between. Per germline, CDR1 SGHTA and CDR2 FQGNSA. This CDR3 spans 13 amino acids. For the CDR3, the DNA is TGTGCCAGCAGCTTAGCCCCGATAGGGGAGCAGTTCTTC. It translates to CASSLAPIGEQFF.